These 24 T cell receptor beta chains were sequenced from one sample in a study of T cells after yellow fever vaccination. TCRdb re-called the 5' RACE reads with MiXCR, one entry per CDR3 protein. Here the sample spans a few hundred thousand distinct CDR3 sequences, 5.5% to 8.5% being singletons. Sequenced here: CD4+ T cells sorted from PBMCs, sampled on the day of the yellow fever booster vaccination. The receptors originated from a man aged 30 to 45 who received the YFV17D yellow fever vaccine.

This clonotype was found a few times. As DNA, the CDR3 is TGTGCCAGCAGCCCAGGGGGCGGGATGCTCGACGAGCAGTACTTC. It codes for CASSPGGGMLDEQYF. This sequence joins TRBV7-9 and TRBJ2-7, with 8 bases identical to TRBD1. J lost 5 bases, V lost 5 bases, and 11 bases had no gene match. The V gene's germline CDR1 is SEHNR and CDR2 FQNEAQ (reference sequence). The CDR3 runs 15 residues.

This clonotype was detected ten times or more. The genes are TRBV20-1 and TRBJ2-5, with 9 bases fitting TRBD2. V shed 5 bases, J shed 2 bases, and the junction held 6 bases outside the gene matches. Germline V lookup: CDR1 DFQATT, CDR2 SNEGSKA (reference sequence). This CDR3 is built from 14 residues. CDR3 coding DNA: TGCAGTGCTCTAGCGGGATTGGCTCAAGAGACCCAGTACTTC. Translated: CSALAGLAQETQYF.

The sample holds many counts of this clonotype. The chain links TRBV10-1 to TRBJ2-3, with TRBD2 matching over 7 bases. CDR1 WNHNN and CDR2 SYGVQD come from the germline V gene (reference sequence). This CDR3 is built from 13 residues. V lost 6 bases to trimming and J lost 10 bases; unmatched junction nucleotides: 10. DNA of the CDR3: TGCGCCAGCAGCGCCATCCCCCGGGAGGCGCAGTATTTT. This encodes CASSAIPREAQYF.

This clonotype has only a few counts. This chain uses TRBV5-1 with TRBJ2-2; D tentatively reads TRBD1 or TRBD2 (5 bases each). Germline V gene lookup returns CDR1 SGHRS and CDR2 YFSETQ. V was cut by 1 base and J by 6 bases, with 7 bases left in between. The CDR3 consists of 13 residues. The DNA of the CDR3 is TGCGCCAGCAGCTTGAAGGGACCCGGGGAGCTGTTTTTT. Translating gives CASSLKGPGELFF. The full variable domain, completed using reference TRBV5-1 and TRBJ2-2, is KAGVTQTPRYLIKTRGQQVTLSCSPISGHRSVSWYQQTPGQGLQFLFEYFSETQRNKGNFPGRFSGRQFSNSRSEMNVSTLELGDSALYLCASSLKGPGELFFGEGSRLTVL.

This clonotype appeared many times. The rearrangement links TRBV7-9 to TRBJ2-1; D might be TRBD2 (6 bases). The germline gives CDR1 SEHNR, CDR2 FQNEAQ (reference sequence). V dropped 3 bases and J dropped 6 bases, with 15 bases sitting between them. The CDR3 is 15 residues long. CDR3: CASSFPRAGSNEQFF. The CDR3 DNA reads TGTGCCAGCAGCTTCCCCCGGGCGGGATCCAATGAGCAGTTCTTC.

This clonotype has only a few counts. The chain links TRBV5-1 to TRBJ2-1; 9 bases map to TRBD2. V dropped 4 bases and J dropped 7; count of bases not matched to a gene: 12. The CDR3 runs 16 residues. CDR1 is SGHRS and CDR2 is YFSETQ in the germline V gene. The CDR3 here is CASSSDLAGIANEQFF. In DNA form, the CDR3 reads TGCGCCAGCAGCAGCGATCTAGCGGGGATCGCTAATGAGCAGTTCTTC.

In the case of this clonotype: Sequence at one end of the junction differs from germline and may be a read error. This chain links TRBV20-1 with TRBJ2-5; D remains ambiguous. The CDR3 is made up of 11 amino acids. CDR1 is DFQATT, CDR2 SNEGSKA, per germline (reference sequence). CDR3 in DNA: TGCAGTGCCCACCAGCAAGTGACCCAGTACTTC. As protein: CSAHQQVTQYF.

In its sample, this clonotype was seen many times. The chain recombines TRBV7-6 with TRBJ2-2; 11 bases agree with TRBD2. V lost 5 bases and J lost 1; bases outside the gene matches: 15. Germline values: CDR1 SGHVS, CDR2 FNYEAQ. The CDR3 runs to 20 residues. The CDR3 here is CASSPTGGTSGLLNTGELFF. CDR3 DNA sequence: TGTGCCAGCAGCCCAACGGGGGGGACTAGCGGCCTCTTGAACACCGGGGAGCTGTTTTTT.

This clonotype showed up many times. The chain joins TRBV18 to TRBJ2-4; D is possibly TRBD2 (6 bases). CDR1 is KGHSH and CDR2 is LQKENI in the germline V gene. The germline V and J ends were trimmed by 0 bases and 1 base, with 10 bases remaining between them. CDR3 length: 16 residues. The CDR3 coding sequence is TGTGCCAGCTCACCACCAGTGGGGGGTGCCAAAAACATTCAGTACTTC. Protein product: CASSPPVGGAKNIQYF.

V and J are TRBV27 and TRBJ2-7, with D possibly matching TRBD1 (5 bases). The germline CDR1 and CDR2 sequences are MNHEY and SMNVEV (reference sequence). Trimming shortened V by 5 bases and J by 0 bases, and 8 bases separated the two germline ends. The CDR3 length is 13 residues. The CDR3 loop is CASSRRDSYEQYF. CDR3 coding DNA: TGTGCCAGCAGTCGCAGGGACTCCTACGAGCAGTACTTC.

Points on this clonotype: The junction differs from germline at one of its ends, possibly a read error. The genes are TRBV20-1 and TRBJ2-3; 9 nucleotides align to TRBD2. CDR3 length equals 17 residues. Germline V gene lookup returns CDR1 DFQATT and CDR2 SNEGSKA (reference sequence). DNA of the CDR3: TGCTGTGCTCACTCCGCTAGCGGGACTAGTGGGACAGATACGCAGTATTTT. Amino acid sequence: CCAHSASGTSGTDTQYF.

This clonotype has ten or more counts. V is TRBV6-1 and J is TRBJ2-5; D is uncertain. Trimming stripped 6 bases from V and 1 base from J, with 9 bases between. The CDR3 totals 13 residues. CDR1 is MNHNS and CDR2 is SASEGT in the germline V gene. The CDR3 region has the DNA TGTGCCAGCAGAAGACTCCCCCAAGAGACCCAGTACTTC. Protein product: CASRRLPQETQYF.

This clonotype was counted between two and nine times. The V call is TRBV19, the J call TRBJ1-1; TRBD1 might be the D (6 bases). Looked up from germline, CDR1 is LNHDA and CDR2 is SQIVND (reference sequence). The V gene lost 0 bases and the J gene lost 11 bases, with 22 bases spanning the gap. The CDR3 runs to 16 residues. CDR3 bases: TGTGCCAGTAGTATAGACGAGTCGGGGGCGGCGGTGTACGCTTTCTTT. Amino acid sequence: CASSIDESGAAVYAFF.

This clonotype was recorded a few times. The V and J genes are TRBV7-9 and TRBJ2-3; 10 bases agree with TRBD2. This CDR3 contains 16 residues. With 5 bases clipped from V and 2 bases from J, the junction kept 7 bases outside the gene matches. The germline CDR1 and CDR2 sequences are SEHNR and FQNEAQ (reference sequence). The CDR3 DNA reads TGTGCCAGCAGCACCCGGCTAGCGGGAGTCACAGATACGCAGTATTTT. Translation gives CASSTRLAGVTDTQYF.

This clonotype was found a few times. This chain links TRBV20-1 with TRBJ2-3; the match to TRBD2 covers 12 bases. Germline values: CDR1 DFQATT, CDR2 SNEGSKA (reference sequence). The V gene end was trimmed by 4 bases and the J gene end by 6 bases; junction bases not matched to a gene: 8. The CDR3 contains 15 residues. CDR3 amino acids: CSAILSSGRADTQYF. CDR3 in DNA: TGCAGTGCTATACTGTCTAGCGGGAGGGCTGATACGCAGTATTTT.

This clonotype was found a few times. J is TRBJ1-2 and V is TRBV5-4, with 9 bases aligning to TRBD1. Germline V gene sequence: CDR1 SGHNT, CDR2 YYREEE (reference sequence). This CDR3 spans 12 amino acids. Germline trimming cut 3 bases from V and 8 bases from J; bases unmatched to any gene: 2. This chain's CDR3 is CASSSGTGGYTF. The DNA for the CDR3 is TGTGCCAGCAGCTCCGGGACAGGGGGCTACACCTTC.

This clonotype was found once. The rearrangement links TRBV20-1 to TRBJ1-5; a possible D gene is TRBD1 (6 bases). V was clipped by 0 bases and J by 0 bases, with 15 bases between them. The CDR3 runs 17 residues. From germline, CDR1 is DFQATT and CDR2 SNEGSKA (reference sequence). The CDR3 sequence: CSARDNRDTNSNQPQHF. CDR3 DNA sequence: TGCAGTGCTAGAGATAACCGGGACACGAATAGCAATCAGCCCCAGCATTTT.

The chain uses TRBV7-2 and TRBJ2-2, with 9 positions matching TRBD2. The germline V gene encodes CDR1 SGHTA and CDR2 FQGNSA. The CDR3 sequence is 15 residues long. Losses at the gene ends were 1 base for V and 4 bases for J; bases not matched to a gene: 1. The CDR3 DNA reads as TGTGCCAGCAGCTTAGGAGCGGGGGGCACCGGGGAGCTGTTTTTT. This gives the protein CASSLGAGGTGELFF.

This clonotype was picked up a small number of times. V gene TRBV5-1 combines with J gene TRBJ1-1; D is possibly TRBD1 (6 bases). This CDR3 is 14 amino acids long. Trimming stripped 3 bases from V and 1 base from J, with 10 bases between. CDR1 is SGHRS, CDR2 YFSETQ, per germline. CDR3 coding DNA: TGCGCCAGCAGCTGGGGGCCACAGAACACTGAAGCTTTCTTT. Translation: CASSWGPQNTEAFF. Variable domain in full (rest from reference TRBV5-1 and TRBJ1-1): KAGVTQTPRYLIKTRGQQVTLSCSPISGHRSVSWYQQTPGQGLQFLFEYFSETQRNKGNFPGRFSGRQFSNSRSEMNVSTLELGDSALYLCASSWGPQNTEAFFGQGTRLTVV.

This clonotype was counted many times. V usage is TRBV5-1 and J usage is TRBJ1-3; no definite D call. V was pared by 0 bases and J by 4 bases, with 8 bases between. Germline CDR1 and CDR2: SGHRS and YFSETQ. The CDR3 extends over 14 amino acids. The CDR3: CASSLEGSGNTIYF. CDR3 DNA sequence: TGCGCCAGCAGCTTGGAAGGTTCGGGAAACACCATATATTTT.

This clonotype was observed many times. The rearrangement joins TRBV9 to TRBJ2-2, with 10 bases fitting TRBD2. After removal of 7 bases from V and 3 bases from J, the junction contained 6 bases not matched to a gene. This CDR3 is built from 15 residues. The germline V gene has CDR1 SGDLS and CDR2 YYNGEE. The CDR3 coding sequence is TGTGCCAGCCCCTGTGGACTAGCGGACACCGGGGAGCTGTTTTTT. As protein: CASPCGLADTGELFF.

In this sample, this clonotype turned up once. This may be a read error: a much more frequent sequence differs by one nucleotide. The genes are TRBV29-1 and TRBJ2-5; D not resolved. The CDR3 is made up of 14 amino acids. Germline V CDR1 and CDR2: SQVTM, ANQGSEA. The ends were cut back, 1 base at V and 0 bases at J, with 9 bases in the middle. The CDR3 DNA is TGCAGCGTTGAAGGGTGGGTGAACCAAGAGACCCAGTACTTC. This translates into CSVEGWVNQETQYF.

In its sample, this clonotype was seen many times. This chain connects TRBV7-7 to TRBJ2-5; D might be TRBD1 or TRBD2, each matching 5 bases. The V end was cut by 7 bases, the J end by 1 base, with 16 bases between. The germline V gene has CDR1 SSHAT and CDR2 FNYEAQ (reference sequence). The CDR3 length is 15 residues. The CDR3 is CASTPGTALQETQYF. The CDR3 DNA is TGTGCCAGCACCCCCGGGACGGCTCTCCAAGAGACCCAGTACTTC. Full variable domain (rest looked up from reference TRBV7-7 and TRBJ2-5): GAGVSQSPRYKVTKRGQDVTLRCDPISSHATLYWYQQALGQGPEFLTYFNYEAQPDKSGLPSDRFSAERPEGSISTLTIQRTEQRDSAMYRCASTPGTALQETQYFGPGTRLLVL.

The chain joins TRBV5-5 to TRBJ2-1, with 7 bases matching TRBD1. Germline values: CDR1 SGHKS, CDR2 YYEKEE (reference sequence). V shed 4 bases and J 6 bases; nucleotides not matched to a gene: 10. This CDR3 has 15 residues. CDR3 sequence reads: CASSTGTVFSNEQFF. CDR3 in DNA: TGTGCCAGCAGCACCGGGACAGTCTTTTCCAATGAGCAGTTCTTC.